Listed below are T cell receptor beta chains from one sample, sequenced in a study of cytomegalovirus exposure and HLA in healthy donors. This table comes from immunoSEQ multiplex PCR, and its TCRdb copy is limited to in-frame clones, with some not included. The data contain around 120,000 clones, 65% to 85% of them singletons. Source material: PBMCs. Receptors originate from a man aged 50-60 years in good health and CMV-seronegative. The CDR3 runs from the conserved cysteine through the conserved F or W. D genes are given only for firm matches. Some rows have no size entry. The others give once, few or many, or a class for an expanded clone.

abundance	len	v_gene	d_gene	j_gene	CDR3nt	CDR3aa
NA	16	TRBV19	TRBD2	TRBJ2-3	TGTGCCAGTAGTATAGACGGGACTAGGGTCCCAGATACGCAGTATTTT	CASSIDGTRVPDTQYF
NA	15	TRBV28	NA	TRBJ2-1	TGTGCCAGCAGTTTTACGGGGGTAATTTACAATGAGCAGTTCTTC	CASSFTGVIYNEQFF
NA	15	TRBV5-4	TRBD1	TRBJ2-1	TGTGCCAGCAGCTTGGCTGGGACAGCCTACAATGAGCAGTTCTTC	CASSLAGTAYNEQFF
NA	16	TRBV15	NA	TRBJ2-7	TGTGCCACCAGCAGAGATGTAGGGGCTCTAGACGGCGAGCAGTACTTC	CATSRDVGALDGEQYF
once	15	TRBV2	TRBD2	TRBJ2-3	TGTGCCAGCACGGGGAGAGCGGGGCGCACAGATACGCAGTATTTT	CASTGRAGRTDTQYF
NA	15	TRBV18	NA	TRBJ2-1	TGTGCCAGCTCATTGGACAGCGGTTCTAACAATGAGCAGTTCTTC	CASSLDSGSNNEQFF
NA	16	TRBV4-2	TRBD2	TRBJ2-6	TGTGCCAGCAGCCAGGGGGGGGTCTCTGGGGCCAACGTCCTGACTTTC	CASSQGGVSGANVLTF
few	16	TRBV28	NA	TRBJ2-3	TGTGCCAGCAGTACCATTAACGGGGTTAGCACAGATACGCAGTATTTT	CASSTINGVSTDTQYF
NA	17	TRBV13	TRBD1	TRBJ1-2	TGTGCCAGCAGCCTGGGGACAGTGGGGAGTTATATCTATGGCTACACCTTC	CASSLGTVGSYIYGYTF
NA	15	TRBV7-2	NA	TRBJ2-7	TGTGCCAGCAGCTTAAGTGCAGGGAAGAGTAACGAGCAGTACTTC	CASSLSAGKSNEQYF
NA	15	TRBV25-1	NA	TRBJ1-4	TGTGCCAGCAGTGAATTTGGCAGGTCTAATGAAAAACTGTTTTTT	CASSEFGRSNEKLFF
NA	17	TRBV30	NA	TRBJ2-6	TGTGCCTGGAGTGTACCTCGCCTTAGCTCTGGGGCCAACGTCCTGACTTTC	CAWSVPRLSSGANVLTF
few	15	TRBV11-2	TRBD2	TRBJ2-7	TGTGCCAGCAGCTTGTTACCGGGACTAGCGGGTGAGCAGTACTTC	CASSLLPGLAGEQYF
NA	11	TRBV6-5	NA	TRBJ2-7	TGTGCCAGCAGAGGACTTGACGAGCAGTACTTC	CASRGLDEQYF
few	15	TRBV4-1	NA	TRBJ2-5	TGCGCCAGCAGCCAACCCGACAGGTTCGAAGAGACCCAGTACTTC	CASSQPDRFEETQYF
NA	16	TRBV28	TRBD2	TRBJ2-6	TGTGCCAGCAGTTTATCGGGAGGGGTTGGGGCCAACGTCCTGACTTTC	CASSLSGGVGANVLTF
NA	13	TRBV30	TRBD1	TRBJ2-5	TGTGCCTGGGACAGGGATAGGGGGGAGACCCAGTACTTC	CAWDRDRGETQYF
NA	15	TRBV18	NA	TRBJ1-4	TGTGCCAGCTCGCATCAAGCCTTAACTAATGAAAAACTGTTTTTT	CASSHQALTNEKLFF
NA	17	TRBV2	TRBD2	TRBJ2-1	TGTGCCAGCGGTAGGACGGGCCTAGCGGTTAGGGGTGATGAGCAGTTCTTC	CASGRTGLAVRGDEQFF
NA	16	TRBV18	NA	TRBJ2-2	TGTGCCAGCTCACCATTCGGTCGGGAGAACACCGGGGAGCTGTTTTTT	CASSPFGRENTGELFF
few	14	TRBV4-3	NA	TRBJ1-1	TGCGCCAGCAGCCAAGATTTAAGCAGGGGAAAAGCTTTCTTT	CASSQDLSRGKAFF
NA	13	TRBV5-4	NA	TRBJ2-7	TGTGCCAGCAGCCCTGGACAATCCTACGAGCAGTACTTC	CASSPGQSYEQYF
NA	14	TRBV11-1	TRBD1	TRBJ2-3	TGTGCCAGCAGCCGGGACAGGGGGCCCCATACGCAGTATTTT	CASSRDRGPHTQYF
NA	16	TRBV7-9	TRBD2	TRBJ2-7	TGTGCCAGCAGCTTAGCCATAGCGGGAACCGGTGACGAGCAGTACTTC	CASSLAIAGTGDEQYF
NA	15	TRBV7-3	NA	TRBJ2-6	TGTGCCAGCAGCTTTCGGAGAGCTGGGGCCAACGTCCTGACTTTC	CASSFRRAGANVLTF
once	16	TRBV15	TRBD2	TRBJ2-1	TGTGCCACCAGCAGAGATCTCGGGGGGTCCTACAATGAGCAGTTCTTC	CATSRDLGGSYNEQFF
NA	12	TRBV30	NA	TRBJ2-7	TGTGCCTGGAATCAGGGATACTACGAGCAGTACTTC	CAWNQGYYEQYF
NA	13	TRBV7-6	NA	TRBJ1-1	TGTGCCAGCAGCTCTCGCGTGAACACTGAAGCTTTCTTT	CASSSRVNTEAFF
NA	14	TRBV6-5	TRBD1	TRBJ1-1	TGTGCCAGCCTTCACCGACAGGGGCTCACTGAAGCTTTCTTT	CASLHRQGLTEAFF
few	13	TRBV7-3	NA	TRBJ1-1	TGTGCCAGCAGACTCTCAAGGAACACTGAAGCTTTCTTT	CASRLSRNTEAFF
few	13	TRBV19	TRBD2	TRBJ2-7	TGTGCCAGTAAACTAGCGGGAGTTAGCGAGCAGTACTTC	CASKLAGVSEQYF
NA	14	TRBV19	TRBD1	TRBJ1-5	TGTGCCAGTAGTACAAACAGGGGGCCTCAGCCCCAGCATTTT	CASSTNRGPQPQHF
NA	14	TRBV19	TRBD2	TRBJ2-7	TGTGCCAGTAGTATTACTAGCGGCTCCTACGAGCAGTACTTC	CASSITSGSYEQYF
NA	15	TRBV4-2	TRBD2	TRBJ2-7	TGTGCCAGCAGCCAAGCCCGGGACTACTCCTACGAGCAGTACTTC	CASSQARDYSYEQYF
NA	13	TRBV30	NA	TRBJ2-7	TGTGCCTGGTCTGTAGGGGGAGACGGAGAGCAGTACTTC	CAWSVGGDGEQYF
NA	14	TRBV19	NA	TRBJ2-2	TGTGCCAGTAGTATTTCCGGTAGGGGCGGGGAGCTGTTTTTT	CASSISGRGGELFF
once	12	TRBV27	NA	TRBJ1-6	TGTGCCAGCAGTTTTTACGGTTCACCCCTCCACTTT	CASSFYGSPLHF
NA	15	TRBV12-5	NA	TRBJ1-2	TGTGCTAGTGGTTTGGGATACGGGGGGGACTATGGCTACACCTTC	CASGLGYGGDYGYTF
NA	13	TRBV19	TRBD1	TRBJ1-1	TGTGCCAGTAGTTCGACAGGGGACACTGAAGCTTTCTTT	CASSSTGDTEAFF
NA	15	TRBV28	NA	TRBJ1-1	TGTGCCAGCAGTTTGGTGGGGCGCAGGGACACTGAAGCTTTCTTT	CASSLVGRRDTEAFF
NA	15	TRBV11-3	NA	TRBJ2-1	TGTGCCAGCAGCTTAGAAGCCCAGGGTGGAAATGAGCAGTTCTTC	CASSLEAQGGNEQFF
NA	14	TRBV10-2	TRBD1	TRBJ2-7	TGCGCCAGCAGTGAGAGGACAGGGGACCACGAGCAGTACTTC	CASSERTGDHEQYF
NA	11	TRBV28	NA	TRBJ1-2	TGTGCCAGCTCCCGGGGGGGTCGCTACACCTTC	CASSRGGRYTF
few	14	TRBV21-1	NA	TRBJ1-6	TGTGCCAGCGGTAACAGGGGAAGAAATTCACCCCTCCACTTT	CASGNRGRNSPLHF
NA	18	TRBV5-6	TRBD2	TRBJ2-3	TGTGCCAGCAGCTTGGTGCCTAGCGGGATTACTAGCACAGATACGCAGTATTTT	CASSLVPSGITSTDTQYF
NA	14	TRBV19	NA	TRBJ1-1	TGTGCCAGTAGTATAGCCCCGGGGGATTGTGAAGCTTTCTTT	CASSIAPGDCEAFF
NA	16	TRBV19	NA	TRBJ1-1	TGTGCCAGTAGTCCCCTTCTGGAGGGTACGAACACTGAAGCTTTCTTT	CASSPLLEGTNTEAFF
few	13	TRBV27	NA	TRBJ2-7	TGTGCCAGCAGTTCTACGGGAGCCTACGAGCAGTACTTC	CASSSTGAYEQYF
NA	16	TRBV7-2	TRBD2	TRBJ2-4	TGTGCCAGCAGCCCGGGACCGACTAGCCTGGCAAACATTCAGTACTTC	CASSPGPTSLANIQYF
NA	13	TRBV5-6	TRBD2	TRBJ2-3	TGTGCCAGCATGACTAGCAGGAGAGATACGCAGTATTTT	CASMTSRRDTQYF
NA	15	TRBV15	TRBD1	TRBJ1-4	TGTGCCACCAGCAGAGGGACAGGGGGAAATGAAAAACTGTTTTTT	CATSRGTGGNEKLFF
NA	14	TRBV9	TRBD1	TRBJ1-1	TGTGCCAGCAGCGTAAGGGACAGGGATACTGAAGCTTTCTTT	CASSVRDRDTEAFF
NA	13	TRBV10-3	NA	TRBJ2-3	TGTGCCGCCTCGAGGGACTCGAGAGGTACGCAGTATTTT	CAASRDSRGTQYF